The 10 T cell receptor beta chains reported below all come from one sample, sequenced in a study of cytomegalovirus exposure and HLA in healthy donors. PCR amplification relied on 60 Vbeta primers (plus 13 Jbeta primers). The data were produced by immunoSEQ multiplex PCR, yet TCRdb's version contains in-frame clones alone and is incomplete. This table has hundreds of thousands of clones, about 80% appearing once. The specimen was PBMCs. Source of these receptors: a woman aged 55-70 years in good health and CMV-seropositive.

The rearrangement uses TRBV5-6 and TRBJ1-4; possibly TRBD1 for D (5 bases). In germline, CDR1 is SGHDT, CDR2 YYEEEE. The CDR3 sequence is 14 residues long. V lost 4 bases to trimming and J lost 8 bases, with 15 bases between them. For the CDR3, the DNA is TGTGCCAGCAGCCTGAGTGGGGCGGAGGAAAAACTGTTTTTT. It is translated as CASSLSGAEEKLFF.

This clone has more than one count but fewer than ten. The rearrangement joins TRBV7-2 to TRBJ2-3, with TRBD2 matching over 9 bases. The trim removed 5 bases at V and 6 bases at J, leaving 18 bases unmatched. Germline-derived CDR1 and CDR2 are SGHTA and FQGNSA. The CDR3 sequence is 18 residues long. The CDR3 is CASSRPEAIAGVYDTQYF. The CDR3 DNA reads TGTGCCAGCAGCCGACCCGAAGCAATAGCGGGAGTTTACGATACGCAGTATTTT.

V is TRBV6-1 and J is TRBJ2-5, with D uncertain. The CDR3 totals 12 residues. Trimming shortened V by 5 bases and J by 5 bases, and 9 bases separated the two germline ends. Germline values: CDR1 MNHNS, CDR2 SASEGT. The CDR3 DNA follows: TGTGCCAGCAGTCCTCGGTTGGAGACCCAGTACTTC. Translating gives CASSPRLETQYF.

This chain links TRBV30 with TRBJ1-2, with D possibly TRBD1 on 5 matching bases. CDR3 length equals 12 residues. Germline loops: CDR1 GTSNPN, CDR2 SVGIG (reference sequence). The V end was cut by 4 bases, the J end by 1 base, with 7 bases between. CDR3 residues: CAWKGNNYGYTF. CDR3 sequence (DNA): TGTGCCTGGAAGGGGAATAACTATGGCTACACCTTC.

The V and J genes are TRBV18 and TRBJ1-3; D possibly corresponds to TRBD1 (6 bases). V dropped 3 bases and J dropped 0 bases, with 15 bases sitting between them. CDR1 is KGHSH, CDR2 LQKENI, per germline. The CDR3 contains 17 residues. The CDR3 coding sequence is TGTGCCAGCTCACCCAGGGGCCACTTTGACTCTGGAAACACCATATATTTT. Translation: CASSPRGHFDSGNTIYF.

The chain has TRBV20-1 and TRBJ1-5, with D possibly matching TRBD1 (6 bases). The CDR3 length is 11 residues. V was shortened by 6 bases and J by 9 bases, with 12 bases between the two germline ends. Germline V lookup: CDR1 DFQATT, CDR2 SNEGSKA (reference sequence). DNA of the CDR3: TGCAGTGCACAGGGTCCGGGGCCCCAGCATTTT. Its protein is CSAQGPGPQHF.

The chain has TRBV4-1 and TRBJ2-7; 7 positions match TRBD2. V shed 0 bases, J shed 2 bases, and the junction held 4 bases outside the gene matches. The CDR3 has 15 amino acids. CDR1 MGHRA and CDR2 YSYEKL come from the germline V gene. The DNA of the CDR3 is TGCGCCAGCAGCCAAGAATATGCGGGGGCCTACGAGCAGTACTTC. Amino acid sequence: CASSQEYAGAYEQYF.

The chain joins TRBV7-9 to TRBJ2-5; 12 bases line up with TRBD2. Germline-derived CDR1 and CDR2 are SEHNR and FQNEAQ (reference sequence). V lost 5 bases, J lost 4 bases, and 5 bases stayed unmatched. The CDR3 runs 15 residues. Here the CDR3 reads CASSPSSGRAETQYF. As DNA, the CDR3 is TGTGCCAGCAGCCCCTCTAGCGGGAGGGCAGAGACCCAGTACTTC. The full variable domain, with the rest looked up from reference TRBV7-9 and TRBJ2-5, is DTGVSQNPRHKITKRGQNVTFRCDPISEHNRLYWYRQTLGQGPEFLTYFQNEAQLEKSRLLSDRFSAERPKGSFSTLEIQRTEQGDSAMYLCASSPSSGRAETQYFGPGTRLLVL.

The CDR3, as DNA: TGTGCCAGCAGCCCCGACAGGGGGTCTAATGAAAAACTGTTTTTT. Translation gives CASSPDRGSNEKLFF. The chain uses TRBV7-9 and TRBJ1-4, with TRBD1 matching 9 bases. With V trimmed by 5 bases and J by 3 bases, 4 bases remained unmatched. Germline CDR1 and CDR2: SEHNR and FQNEAQ (reference sequence). The CDR3 covers 15 residues.

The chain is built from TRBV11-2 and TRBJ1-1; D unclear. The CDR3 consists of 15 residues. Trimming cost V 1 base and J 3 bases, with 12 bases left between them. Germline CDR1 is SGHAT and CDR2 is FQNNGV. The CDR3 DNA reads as TGTGCCAGCAGCTTAGGGAGAGGAAGGTACACTGAAGCTTTCTTT. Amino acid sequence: CASSLGRGRYTEAFF.